Given below is one TCR beta chain in context. One end of the junction is discordant with germline, which a read error may explain. This sample was taken from a study of CD8+CD57+ T cells in acquired aplastic anemia. Genomic DNA constituted the template upon which TCR beta VDJ and CDR3 profiling was performed. TCRdb re-derived calls from the reads in MiXCR, one entry per CDR3 protein. This table holds about 270,000 distinct CDR3 sequences, around 60% found once. Germline V gives CDR1 SGHRS, CDR2 YFSETQ. The CDR3 sequence is 14 residues long. The source of this sequence is a human donor with severe aplastic anemia or a healthy control (not recorded which). The chain couples TRBV5-1 to TRBJ2-3; the D gene is possibly TRBD2 (5 bases). Input material: sorted CD4+, CD8+, or CD8+CD57+ T cells (not recorded which) from PBMCs. CDR3 region: CASHVGLNTDTQYF. The CDR3 region has the DNA TGCGCCTCGCACGTCGGACTGAACACAGACACGCAGTATTTT. Drawing the rest from reference TRBV5-1 and TRBJ2-3, the complete variable domain is KAGVTQTPRYLIKTRGQQVTLSCSPISGHRSVSWYQQTPGQGLQFLFEYFSETQRNKGNFPGRFSGRQFSNSRSEMNVSTLELGDSALYLCASHVGLNTDTQYFGPGTRLTVL.